This T cell receptor (beta chain) was captured by sequencing in a study of cytomegalovirus exposure and HLA in healthy donors. V lost 6 bases to trimming and J lost 10 bases; unmatched junction nucleotides: 14. The CDR3 has 14 residues. Germline assignment: CDR1 MNHEY and CDR2 SMNVEV (reference sequence). Vbeta (60) and Jbeta (13) primers were used in the PCR. Original analysis: There were 70 million to 95 million unique TCR beta chains by a later count, and 8.5 million to 14 million of them were shared. The table came from immunoSEQ multiplex PCR; TCRdb's copy has only in-frame clones and leaves some out. V, J and clone size are taken as reported in that table, and D and trimming were inferred from the DNA itself. Found here are 150,000 to 200,000 clones; the top ten clones hold almost 0.75%.

This receptor was obtained from a boy aged 10-17 years in good health and CMV-seronegative. The sequenced sample was PBMCs. The V and J genes are TRBV27 and TRBJ2-7; 8 nucleotides line up with TRBD1. For the CDR3, the DNA is TGTGCCAGCAGCCCAGGGGGCGGTGGGAGTGGACAGTACTTC. This encodes CASSPGGGGSGQYF.